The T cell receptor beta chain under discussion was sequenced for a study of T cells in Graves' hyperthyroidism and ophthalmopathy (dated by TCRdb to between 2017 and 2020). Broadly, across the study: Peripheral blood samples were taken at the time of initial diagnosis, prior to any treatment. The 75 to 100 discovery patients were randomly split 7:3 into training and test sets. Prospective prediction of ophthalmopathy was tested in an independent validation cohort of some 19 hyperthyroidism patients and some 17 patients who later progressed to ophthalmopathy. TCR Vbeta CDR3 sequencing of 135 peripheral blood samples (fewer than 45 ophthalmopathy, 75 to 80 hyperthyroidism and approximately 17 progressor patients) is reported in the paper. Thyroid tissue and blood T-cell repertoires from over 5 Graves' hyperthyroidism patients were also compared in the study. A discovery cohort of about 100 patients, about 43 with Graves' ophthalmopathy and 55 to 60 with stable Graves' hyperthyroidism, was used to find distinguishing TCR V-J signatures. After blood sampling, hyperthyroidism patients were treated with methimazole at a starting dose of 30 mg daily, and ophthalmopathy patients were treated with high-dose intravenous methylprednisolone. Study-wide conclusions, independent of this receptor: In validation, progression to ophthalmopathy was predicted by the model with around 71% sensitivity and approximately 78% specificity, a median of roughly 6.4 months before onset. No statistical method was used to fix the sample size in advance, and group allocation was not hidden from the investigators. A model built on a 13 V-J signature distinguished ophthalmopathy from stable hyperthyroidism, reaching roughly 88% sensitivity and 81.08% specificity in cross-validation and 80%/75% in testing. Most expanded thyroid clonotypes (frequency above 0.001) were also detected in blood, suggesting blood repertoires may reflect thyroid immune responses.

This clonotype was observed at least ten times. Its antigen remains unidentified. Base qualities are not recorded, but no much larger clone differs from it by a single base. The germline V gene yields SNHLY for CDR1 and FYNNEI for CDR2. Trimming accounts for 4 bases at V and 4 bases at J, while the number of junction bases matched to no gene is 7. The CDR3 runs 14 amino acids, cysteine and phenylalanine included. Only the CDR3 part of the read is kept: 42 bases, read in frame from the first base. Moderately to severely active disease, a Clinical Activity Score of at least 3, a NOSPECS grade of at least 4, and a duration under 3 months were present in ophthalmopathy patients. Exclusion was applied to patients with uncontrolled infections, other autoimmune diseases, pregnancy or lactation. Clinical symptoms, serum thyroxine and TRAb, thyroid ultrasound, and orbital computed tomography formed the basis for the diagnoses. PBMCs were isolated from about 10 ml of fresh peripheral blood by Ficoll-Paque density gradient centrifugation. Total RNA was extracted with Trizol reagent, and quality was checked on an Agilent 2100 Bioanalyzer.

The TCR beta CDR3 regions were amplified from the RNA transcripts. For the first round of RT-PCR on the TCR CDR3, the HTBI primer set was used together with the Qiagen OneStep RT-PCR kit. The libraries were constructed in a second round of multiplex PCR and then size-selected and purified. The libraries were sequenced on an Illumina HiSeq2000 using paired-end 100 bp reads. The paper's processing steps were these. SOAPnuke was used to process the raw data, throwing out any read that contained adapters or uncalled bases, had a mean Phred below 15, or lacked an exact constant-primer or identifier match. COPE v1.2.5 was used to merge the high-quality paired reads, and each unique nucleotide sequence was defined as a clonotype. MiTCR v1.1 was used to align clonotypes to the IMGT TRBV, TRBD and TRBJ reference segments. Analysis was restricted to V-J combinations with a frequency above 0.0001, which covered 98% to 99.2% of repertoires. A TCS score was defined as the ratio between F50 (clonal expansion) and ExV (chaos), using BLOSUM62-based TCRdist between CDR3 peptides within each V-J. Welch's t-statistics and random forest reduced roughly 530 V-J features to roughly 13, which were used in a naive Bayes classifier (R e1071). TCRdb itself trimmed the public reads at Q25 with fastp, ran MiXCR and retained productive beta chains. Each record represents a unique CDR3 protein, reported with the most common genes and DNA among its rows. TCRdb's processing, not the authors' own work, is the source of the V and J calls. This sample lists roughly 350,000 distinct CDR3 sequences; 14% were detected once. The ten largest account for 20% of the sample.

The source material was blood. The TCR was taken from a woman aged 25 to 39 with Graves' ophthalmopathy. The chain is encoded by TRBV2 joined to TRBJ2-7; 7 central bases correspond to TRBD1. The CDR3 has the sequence CASSVRDRWYEQYF. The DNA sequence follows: TGTGCCAGCAGTGTGAGGGACAGATGGTACGAGCAGTACTTC.